Presented here are 27 T cell receptor beta chains from one specimen sequenced in a study of cytomegalovirus exposure and HLA in healthy donors. The assay was immunoSEQ multiplex PCR, and TCRdb's table has in-frame clones only and misses some. Of 150,000 to 200,000 clones listed, 85% to 90% are singletons. The sample taken for sequencing was PBMCs. The receptor set was obtained from a young man in good health and CMV-seropositive.

The chain couples TRBV15 to TRBJ1-2; TRBD1 is a possible D gene (6 bases). The CDR3 consists of 14 residues. From germline, CDR1 is LNHNV and CDR2 YYDKDF (reference sequence). The V end was cut by 1 base, the J end by 3 bases, with 9 bases between. DNA for the CDR3: TGTGCCACCAGCAGAGGGGACAACTACTATGGCTACACCTTC. Translation gives CATSRGDNYYGYTF.

This chain joins TRBV28 and TRBJ1-5; TRBD1 might be the D (6 bases). Germline V CDR1 and CDR2: MDHEN, SYDVKM. This CDR3 region has 16 residues. Trimming pared 5 bases from V and 5 bases from J, leaving 19 bases between. In nucleotides, the CDR3 is TGTGCCAGCAGTACCTACCAGGGCAGGGGATATCAGCCCCAGCATTTT. As protein: CASSTYQGRGYQPQHF.

This clone was observed once. V usage is TRBV2 and J usage is TRBJ2-3; no clear D. Germline-derived CDR1 and CDR2 are SNHLY and FYNNEI. Trimming removed 9 bases from V and 0 bases from J, with 10 bases in between. The CDR3 loop spans 13 amino acids. Written as DNA, the CDR3 is TGTGCCAGTTCTACTCCTAGCACAGATACGCAGTATTTT. Protein sequence: CASSTPSTDTQYF.

The chain uses TRBV7-9 and TRBJ1-2; 7 bases are a match to TRBD1. CDR3 length: 14 residues. Germline V gene sequence: CDR1 SEHNR, CDR2 FQNEAQ (reference sequence). Trimming cost V 7 bases and J 0 bases; bases outside gene matches: 5. CDR3 DNA: TGTGCCAGCAACCGACAGGGAGCTAACTATGGCTACACCTTC. Its protein product is CASNRQGANYGYTF.

This rearrangement joins TRBV2 to TRBJ1-3; D is perhaps TRBD1 (5 bases). V was cut by 2 bases and J by 0 bases, with 23 bases left in between. The CDR3 runs 20 residues. From germline, CDR1 is SNHLY and CDR2 FYNNEI. CDR3 bases: TGTGCCAGCAGTGAAAGAGGAGGGGCGACAGTACATTTCTCTGGAAACACCATATATTTT. Amino acid sequence: CASSERGGATVHFSGNTIYF. The full variable domain, with the rest looked up from reference TRBV2 and TRBJ1-3, is EPEVTQTPSHQVTQMGQEVILRCVPISNHLYFYWYRQILGQKVEFLVSFYNNEISEKSEIFDDQFSVERPDGSNFTLKIRSTKLEDSAMYFCASSERGGATVHFSGNTIYFGEGSWLTVV.

V usage is TRBV4-1 and J usage is TRBJ2-7, with 9 nucleotides matching TRBD1. Germline values: CDR1 MGHRA, CDR2 YSYEKL. J gave up 0 bases and V 0 bases, and 6 bases lay outside the gene matches. CDR3 length equals 17 residues. The CDR3 coding sequence is TGCGCCAGCAGCCAAGATACCGGACAGGGGCTCTCCTACGAGCAGTACTTC. Amino acid sequence: CASSQDTGQGLSYEQYF.

This clone was recorded only once. This rearrangement joins TRBV9 to TRBJ2-7; the match to TRBD2 covers 11 bases. V trimming: 4 bases; J trimming: 3 bases; junction bases outside the gene matches: 6. Germline-derived CDR1 and CDR2 are SGDLS and YYNGEE. CDR3 size: 15 residues. CDR3 loop: CASSPTSGSHYEQYF. The CDR3 region has the DNA TGTGCCAGCAGCCCTACTAGCGGGAGTCACTACGAGCAGTACTTC.

This chain uses TRBV7-9 with TRBJ2-3, with a tentative D call TRBD2 (5 bases). V lost 5 bases and J 2 bases, leaving 11 bases between the germline ends. Germline-derived CDR1 and CDR2 are SEHNR and FQNEAQ (reference sequence). The CDR3 has 14 residues. In DNA, the CDR3 is TGTGCCAGCAGCCTCGGACTGGCCACAGATACGCAGTATTTT. Encoded protein: CASSLGLATDTQYF. The entire variable domain, with the rest obtained from reference TRBV7-9 and TRBJ2-3, is as follows: DTGVSQNPRHKITKRGQNVTFRCDPISEHNRLYWYRQTLGQGPEFLTYFQNEAQLEKSRLLSDRFSAERPKGSFSTLEIQRTEQGDSAMYLCASSLGLATDTQYFGPGTRLTVL.

A few counts support this clone. The chain has TRBV6-5 and TRBJ2-7, with 10 bases fitting TRBD1. CDR3 length: 14 amino acids. Germline values: CDR1 MNHEY, CDR2 SVGAGI. V lost 2 bases, J lost 2 bases, and 0 bases stayed unmatched. This CDR3 is CASSYGTGAYEQYF. Here the CDR3 DNA reads TGTGCCAGCAGTTACGGGACAGGGGCCTACGAGCAGTACTTC.

This clone was picked up one time. The V gene is TRBV7-8, the J gene TRBJ2-1; D may be TRBD2 (5 bases). Looked up from germline, CDR1 is SGHVS and CDR2 is FQNEAQ. V dropped 5 bases and J dropped 3 bases, with 20 bases sitting between them. The CDR3 totals 17 residues. CDR3 DNA sequence: TGTGCCAGCAGCCTACTGGTGACCCCTGACTACTACAATGAGCAGTTCTTC. Residues: CASSLLVTPDYYNEQFF.

The genes are TRBV5-6 and TRBJ1-2; 9 bases agree with TRBD1. V shed 3 bases, J shed 5 bases, and the junction held 5 bases outside the gene matches. The CDR3 runs to 14 residues. Germline lookup yields CDR1 SGHDT and CDR2 YYEEEE. The CDR3 DNA follows: TGTGCCAGCAGCTCCACCGGGACAGGGTATGGCTACACCTTC. This translates into CASSSTGTGYGYTF.

This clone has only one observation. This chain uses TRBV6-6 with TRBJ2-5, with 10 bases that match TRBD2. The germline V gene encodes CDR1 MNHNY and CDR2 SVGAGI (reference sequence). The CDR3 runs to 15 residues. V was clipped by 6 bases and J by 5 bases; unmatched bases: 9. CDR3 DNA: TGTGCCAGCAGGTCAAGCGGGGGGGGAGCGGAGACCCAGTACTTC. Its translation is CASRSSGGGAETQYF.

V gene TRBV28 combines with J gene TRBJ1-5; 7 bases align to TRBD1. This CDR3 spans 15 amino acids. CDR1 and CDR2 from the germline V gene are MDHEN and SYDVKM. V lost 4 bases and J lost 3; bases outside the gene matches: 6. The DNA of the CDR3 is TGTGCCAGCAGTTCCGGACAGGAGCTCAATCAGCCCCAGCATTTT. Protein product: CASSSGQELNQPQHF.

This chain uses TRBV6-1 with TRBJ2-7; maybe TRBD1 (6 bases). Trimming cost V 0 bases and J 1 base, with 16 bases left between them. Germline V lookup: CDR1 MNHNS, CDR2 SASEGT. The CDR3 has 17 amino acids. CDR3 in amino acids: CASSEAAGTWNSYEQYF. DNA of the CDR3: TGTGCCAGCAGTGAAGCGGCCGGGACATGGAATTCCTACGAGCAGTACTTC.

This clone was found once. The chain is built from TRBV6-6 and TRBJ1-1; D gene uncertain. Germline V lookup: CDR1 MNHNY, CDR2 SVGAGI (reference sequence). The CDR3 is made up of 13 amino acids. V dropped 7 bases and J dropped 6 bases, with 15 bases sitting between them. This CDR3 is CASKSTREAEAFF. In DNA, the CDR3 is TGTGCCAGCAAATCGACCCGGGAGGCTGAAGCTTTCTTT.

The CDR3 loop reads CASSSYTDTQYF. CDR3 DNA: TGTGCCAGTAGTTCCTACACAGATACGCAGTATTTT. The rearrangement links TRBV19 to TRBJ2-3; no clear D. The V end lost 5 bases, the J end lost 2 bases, and 5 bases lay between the germline ends. The CDR3 covers 12 residues. Germline V CDR1 and CDR2: LNHDA, SQIVND (reference sequence).

This chain links TRBV4-1 with TRBJ2-3, with unresolved D. Trimming removed 0 bases at V and 0 bases at J, with 10 bases between. CDR3 length: 16 amino acids. Germline CDR1 is MGHRA and CDR2 is YSYEKL. The CDR3 DNA is TGCGCCAGCAGCCAAGATTTCGCAGGTAGCACAGATACGCAGTATTTT. Translation: CASSQDFAGSTDTQYF.

The genes are TRBV6-5 and TRBJ2-3; D unclear. Per the germline V gene, CDR1 is MNHEY and CDR2 is SVGAGI. V shed 3 bases and J shed 4 bases, with 17 bases lying between them. The CDR3 has 16 residues. The CDR3, as DNA: TGTGCCAGCAGTTATTATTCCAGTACGATGGCAGATACGCAGTATTTT. Translated, it gives CASSYYSSTMADTQYF.

The genes are TRBV28 and TRBJ2-7; maybe TRBD2 (5 bases). V lost 4 bases to trimming and J lost 2 bases, with 21 bases between them. Germline V CDR1 and CDR2: MDHEN, SYDVKM. The CDR3 has 17 amino acids. The CDR3 DNA reads TGTGCCAGCAGTTGCCAGGAATGCGGCGGGCAGACCTACGAGCAGTACTTC. As protein: CASSCQECGGQTYEQYF.

CDR3 sequence reads: CASSQELAGGLAQFF. The CDR3 nucleotides are TGCGCCAGCAGCCAAGAACTAGCGGGAGGGTTGGCGCAGTTCTTC. The rearrangement links TRBV4-1 to TRBJ2-1, with TRBD2 matching over 13 bases. The CDR3 runs 15 residues. Germline V gene sequence: CDR1 MGHRA, CDR2 YSYEKL. The junction had 5 bases not matched to a gene; V was cut back by 0 bases and J by 12 bases.

The chain has TRBV5-1 and TRBJ2-2; TRBD2 matches at 10 bases. The CDR3 spans 19 residues. The ends lost 0 bases at V and 4 bases at J; junction bases unmatched: 12. Germline V gene lookup returns CDR1 SGHRS and CDR2 YFSETQ. In DNA form, the CDR3 reads TGCGCCAGCAGCTTGGGGATGAGAGGCCTAGCGGGAGCCACCGGGGAGCTGTTTTTT. Amino acid sequence: CASSLGMRGLAGATGELFF.

The sample holds a few counts of this clone. The chain couples TRBV5-8 to TRBJ2-4, with D possibly TRBD1 on 5 matching bases. In germline, CDR1 is SGHTS, CDR2 YDEGEE. Deletions cut 1 base from V and 7 bases from J, with 9 bases between. The CDR3 extends over 13 amino acids. This CDR3 reads CASSLKKGNIQYF. The CDR3 DNA reads TGTGCCAGCAGCTTGAAAAAGGGGAACATTCAGTACTTC.

This clone was observed once. This chain joins TRBV28 and TRBJ2-1; 9 bases line up with TRBD2. Germline-derived CDR1 and CDR2 are MDHEN and SYDVKM. The CDR3 is 14 amino acids. V trimming: 6 bases; J trimming: 7 bases; junction bases outside the gene matches: 7. CDR3 sequence: CASRKAGGGNEQFF. In DNA form, the CDR3 reads TGTGCCAGCAGGAAAGCGGGGGGAGGGAATGAGCAGTTCTTC.

The chain recombines TRBV29-1 with TRBJ2-3, with TRBD2 matching over 9 bases. The CDR3 sequence is 16 residues long. J lost 1 base, V lost 4 bases, and 9 bases had no gene match. Germline loops: CDR1 SQVTM, CDR2 ANQGSEA. The CDR3 sequence is CSVVRYLAGGTDTQYF. DNA of the CDR3: TGCAGCGTTGTAAGGTATTTAGCGGGGGGCACAGATACGCAGTATTTT.

The V call is TRBV28, the J call TRBJ2-1, with 12 positions matching TRBD2. The CDR3 contains 15 residues. Trimming removed 1 base from V and 10 bases from J; junction bases left unmatched: 5. The germline CDR1 and CDR2 sequences are MDHEN and SYDVKM. The CDR3 loop reads CASSLSGLAGREQFF. CDR3 DNA sequence: TGTGCCAGCAGTTTATCGGGACTAGCGGGCCGCGAGCAGTTCTTC.

In nucleotides, the CDR3 is TGTGCCAGCAGCGTAGCGGCGGGAGTAGCCTACAATGAGCAGTTCTTC. Translating it yields CASSVAAGVAYNEQFF. The chain employs TRBV9 and TRBJ2-1, with 7 bases lining up with TRBD2. With 0 bases clipped from V and 2 bases from J, the junction kept 5 bases outside the gene matches. Germline CDR1 and CDR2: SGDLS and YYNGEE. This CDR3 spans 16 amino acids.

The V and J genes are TRBV2 and TRBJ2-1, with 7 bases identical to TRBD1. This CDR3 is built from 15 residues. CDR1 and CDR2 from the germline V gene are SNHLY and FYNNEI. The trim removed 5 bases at V and 3 bases at J, leaving 7 bases unmatched. The DNA for the CDR3 is TGTGCCAGCAGTTCACAGGGGATGATCTACAATGAGCAGTTCTTC. Protein product: CASSSQGMIYNEQFF. The full variable domain, completed using reference TRBV2 and TRBJ2-1, is EPEVTQTPSHQVTQMGQEVILRCVPISNHLYFYWYRQILGQKVEFLVSFYNNEISEKSEIFDDQFSVERPDGSNFTLKIRSTKLEDSAMYFCASSSQGMIYNEQFFGPGTRLTVL.